These 25 T cell receptor beta chains were sequenced from one sample in a study of cytomegalovirus exposure and HLA in healthy donors. The PCR used 60 Vbeta and 13 Jbeta primers. Sequencing was performed with immunoSEQ multiplex PCR; in TCRdb, only in-frame clones are kept and a portion is missing. The repertoire holds about 150,000 clones, with around 80% as singletons. Sequenced input: PBMCs. All receptors derive from a male donor in good health and CMV-seronegative.

This chain joins TRBV5-1 and TRBJ2-1; 7 nucleotides agree with TRBD2. Germline-derived CDR1 and CDR2 are SGHRS and YFSETQ. This CDR3 region has 16 residues. V was pared by 4 bases and J by 7 bases, with 14 bases of the junction left unmatched. The CDR3 sequence is CASSGQPSGVGNEQFF. CDR3 nucleotide sequence: TGCGCCAGCAGCGGGCAACCTAGCGGCGTCGGGAATGAGCAGTTCTTC.

The chain uses TRBV15 and TRBJ1-3, with 9 bases matching TRBD1. The J segment lost 3 bases and the V segment lost 1 base, leaving 4 bases of the junction unmatched. This CDR3 has 16 residues. Germline V lookup: CDR1 LNHNV, CDR2 YYDKDF (reference sequence). CDR3 coding DNA: TGTGCCACCAGCAGAGCGGCGACAGGGGGTGGAAACACCATATATTTT. This sequence encodes CATSRAATGGGNTIYF.

The chain recombines TRBV4-1 with TRBJ1-3; 9 bases line up with TRBD1. Germline V gene sequence: CDR1 MGHRA, CDR2 YSYEKL. V lost 0 bases and J lost 4; bases outside the gene matches: 7. CDR3 length: 17 amino acids. CDR3 residues: CASSQEIAGQGGNTIYF. CDR3 DNA sequence: TGCGCCAGCAGCCAAGAAATAGCCGGACAGGGGGGAAACACCATATATTTT.

The gene calls are TRBV2 and TRBJ2-2, with D possibly being TRBD1 (6 bases). The CDR3 totals 15 residues. Trimming left V 4 bases short and J 4 bases short, with 13 bases between. Germline V lookup: CDR1 SNHLY, CDR2 FYNNEI. The CDR3 nucleotides are TGTGCCAGCAGTGCGCAGGGGATACCCACCGGGGAGCTGTTTTTT. Translated, it gives CASSAQGIPTGELFF.

Details on this clone: Different DNA sequences within this sample yield the same CDR3. The V call is TRBV25-1, the J call TRBJ2-7; unclear D gene. The CDR3 is made up of 11 amino acids. Trimming removed 6 bases at V and 3 bases at J, with 6 bases between. CDR1 is MGHDK, CDR2 SYGVNS, per germline. Here the CDR3 reads CASRNNYEQYF. The DNA of the CDR3 is TGTGCCAGCAGGAACAACTACGAGCAGTACTTC.

This chain uses TRBV28 with TRBJ2-7, with D maybe TRBD1 (5 bases). Germline CDR1 is MDHEN and CDR2 is SYDVKM. This CDR3 spans 15 amino acids. Trimming pared 2 bases from V and 7 bases from J, leaving 18 bases between. CDR3 loop: CASSLRPGLLGEQYF. As DNA, the CDR3 is TGTGCCAGCAGTTTACGGCCAGGGCTGCTGGGGGAGCAGTACTTC.

The chain joins TRBV5-4 to TRBJ2-3, with a tentative D call TRBD2 (6 bases). This CDR3 region has 15 residues. V lost 6 bases to trimming and J lost 0 bases, with 14 bases between them. Germline values: CDR1 SGHNT, CDR2 YYREEE (reference sequence). The CDR3 region is CASTPYGTSTDTQYF. The DNA for the CDR3 is TGTGCCAGCACCCCGTATGGGACTAGCACAGATACGCAGTATTTT.

This chain joins TRBV19 and TRBJ1-2, with D hard to call. Per germline, CDR1 LNHDA and CDR2 SQIVND (reference sequence). Trimming cost V 0 bases and J 4 bases, with 9 bases left between them. The CDR3 spans 14 residues. The DNA of the CDR3 is TGTGCCAGTAGTATAGAACTACGGCTCTATGGCTACACCTTC. Its translation: CASSIELRLYGYTF. Based on the CDR3 plus reference TRBV19 and TRBJ1-2, the full variable domain is DGGITQSPKYLFRKEGQNVTLSCEQNLNHDAMYWYRQDPGQGLRLIYYSQIVNDFQKGDIAEGYSVSREKKESFPLTVTSAQKNPTAFYLCASSIELRLYGYTFGSGTRLTVV.

This chain joins TRBV5-1 and TRBJ2-1, with D hard to call. The CDR3 consists of 14 residues. The germline V and J ends were trimmed by 0 bases and 0 bases, with 4 bases remaining between them. Germline values: CDR1 SGHRS, CDR2 YFSETQ. CDR3 loop: CASSLAYSYNEQFF. The CDR3 coding sequence is TGCGCCAGCAGCTTGGCGTACTCCTACAATGAGCAGTTCTTC.

The chain employs TRBV5-1 and TRBJ2-5; TRBD1 matches 9 bases. The end of the DNA fits TRBJ2-7 better, so the J call may be wrong. The CDR3 sequence is 15 residues long. Germline-derived CDR1 and CDR2 are SGHRS and YFSETQ. CDR3: CASSTTGTGTYEQYF. The CDR3 region has the DNA TGCGCCAGCAGCACCACCGGGACAGGGACCTACGAGCAGTACTTC.

The chain recombines TRBV7-9 with TRBJ2-7, with 7 bases fitting TRBD1. This CDR3 has 12 residues. The ends lost 5 bases at V and 6 bases at J; junction bases unmatched: 4. CDR1 and CDR2 from the germline V gene are SEHNR and FQNEAQ (reference sequence). The CDR3 coding sequence is TGTGCCAGCAGCCTAGGGGGCCTCGAGCAGTACTTC. As protein: CASSLGGLEQYF.

V and J are TRBV10-2 and TRBJ2-7, with D perhaps TRBD2 (5 bases). The CDR3 covers 15 residues. In germline, CDR1 is WSHSY, CDR2 SAAADI. With 1 base removed from V and 7 bases from J, the gap between germline ends came to 17 bases. The CDR3 protein is CASSEFVYSPGEQYF. The CDR3 DNA reads TGCGCCAGCAGTGAGTTCGTATACAGCCCGGGGGAGCAGTACTTC.

The sample holds one count of this clone. The V gene is TRBV5-1, the J gene TRBJ1-1; TRBD1 matches at 9 bases. Germline values: CDR1 SGHRS, CDR2 YFSETQ. The CDR3 spans 17 residues. J was trimmed by 1 base and V by 2 bases; bases with no gene match: 9. The CDR3 here is CASSFALQGAGNTEAFF. The CDR3 DNA sequence: TGCGCCAGCAGCTTTGCGCTACAGGGGGCTGGGAACACTGAAGCTTTCTTT.

This clone was seen a few times. This sequence joins TRBV7-6 and TRBJ1-2; unclear D gene. Trimming cost V 3 bases and J 5 bases, with 13 bases left between them. This CDR3 has 14 amino acids. Looked up from germline, CDR1 is SGHVS and CDR2 is FNYEAQ. CDR3 residues: CASSLDSYRYGYTF. Here the CDR3 DNA reads TGTGCCAGCAGCTTGGATAGTTACAGATATGGCTACACCTTC.

This clone was counted once. The chain has TRBV4-1 and TRBJ2-6; D ambiguous. The CDR3 length is 15 residues. CDR1 is MGHRA and CDR2 is YSYEKL in the germline V gene. The V and J ends lost 3 bases and 0 bases respectively, with 6 bases between them. The CDR3 here is CASSQAASGANVLTF. The CDR3 DNA follows: TGCGCCAGCAGCCAGGCCGCCTCTGGGGCCAACGTCCTGACTTTC.

The gene calls are TRBV6-5 and TRBJ1-5; tentative D call: TRBD1 (5 bases). CDR1 and CDR2 from the germline V gene are MNHEY and SVGAGI. Trimming shortened V by 4 bases and J by 4 bases, and 8 bases separated the two germline ends. The CDR3 runs 13 residues. This CDR3 reads CASSSQGNQPQHF. CDR3 nucleotides: TGTGCCAGCAGTTCCCAGGGTAATCAGCCCCAGCATTTT.

The rearrangement joins TRBV9 to TRBJ1-3; D is perhaps TRBD1 (5 bases). This CDR3 comprises 16 residues. Germline assignment: CDR1 SGDLS and CDR2 YYNGEE. The V end lost 4 bases, the J end lost 4 bases, and 18 bases lay between the germline ends. The CDR3 nucleotides read TGTGCCAGCAGCCCTCTTACTCGGGGGTACGGAAACACCATATATTTT. Translation: CASSPLTRGYGNTIYF.

This clone was seen more than once but under ten times. This chain connects TRBV2 to TRBJ1-6; tentative D call: TRBD1 (6 bases). The CDR3 is 15 residues long. Trimming removed 5 bases from V and 6 bases from J, with 14 bases in between. Germline V gene sequence: CDR1 SNHLY, CDR2 FYNNEI. The CDR3, as DNA: TGTGCCAGCAGTAAGGACAGCCCGCTTAATTCACCCCTCCACTTT. This codes for CASSKDSPLNSPLHF. Full variable domain (rest looked up from reference TRBV2 and TRBJ1-6): EPEVTQTPSHQVTQMGQEVILRCVPISNHLYFYWYRQILGQKVEFLVSFYNNEISEKSEIFDDQFSVERPDGSNFTLKIRSTKLEDSAMYFCASSKDSPLNSPLHFGNGTRLTVT.

The sample holds one count of this clone. The rearrangement joins TRBV5-1 to TRBJ1-2, with 7 bases lining up with TRBD1. Germline values: CDR1 SGHRS, CDR2 YFSETQ. After removal of 2 bases from V and 4 bases from J, the junction contained 2 bases not matched to a gene. This CDR3 comprises 13 residues. The CDR3 sequence: CASSFAGGYGYTF. DNA of the CDR3: TGCGCCAGCAGCTTCGCAGGGGGCTATGGCTACACCTTC.

The chain combines TRBV2 with TRBJ2-2; 10 positions agree with TRBD1. Germline V lookup: CDR1 SNHLY, CDR2 FYNNEI. The length of the CDR3 is 18 residues. The trim removed 7 bases at V and 0 bases at J, leaving 11 bases unmatched. Here the CDR3 DNA reads TGTGCCAGCAATCGAGGGACAGGGGCTCAAACGAACACCGGGGAGCTGTTTTTT. Its translation: CASNRGTGAQTNTGELFF.

The J gene is TRBJ1-5, the V gene TRBV19, with D possibly being TRBD1 (6 bases). The V gene's germline CDR1 is LNHDA and CDR2 SQIVND (reference sequence). With 5 bases removed from V and 7 bases from J, the gap between germline ends came to 18 bases. The CDR3 is 15 residues long. CDR3 loop: CASSPNGGGWQPQHF. As DNA, the CDR3 is TGTGCCAGTAGTCCCAACGGGGGGGGCTGGCAGCCCCAGCATTTT.

This clone showed up just once. The genes are TRBV7-6 and TRBJ2-7, with 8 positions matching TRBD1. Unmatched junction bases numbered 3, after V lost 4 bases and J lost 1 base. This CDR3 has 14 residues. The germline V gene has CDR1 SGHVS and CDR2 FNYEAQ. This CDR3 reads CASSYGQGSYEQYF. CDR3 sequence (DNA): TGTGCCAGCAGCTACGGACAGGGTTCCTACGAGCAGTACTTC.

The V gene is TRBV18, the J gene TRBJ1-6; D is perhaps TRBD1 (6 bases). With 2 bases removed from V and 8 bases from J, the gap between germline ends came to 31 bases. CDR3 length equals 21 residues. In germline, CDR1 is KGHSH, CDR2 LQKENI. The CDR3 DNA sequence: TGTGCCAGCTCACCATTATCGGCTGGCTCAGGGGCCGCCAAAAAGGATTCACCCCTCCACTTT. Amino acids: CASSPLSAGSGAAKKDSPLHF.

The genes are TRBV6-6 and TRBJ2-3; 11 bases are a match to TRBD2. The CDR3 spans 16 residues. The V gene end was trimmed by 7 bases and the J gene end by 10 bases; junction bases not matched to a gene: 16. Germline CDR1 MNHNY, CDR2 SVGAGI (reference sequence). The CDR3 bases are TGTGCCAGCATCCACTCGCTAGCGGGGGGCGGACTCGCGCAGTATTTT. This translates into CASIHSLAGGGLAQYF.

The chain joins TRBV7-2 to TRBJ1-5, with D uncertain. This CDR3 contains 15 residues. V lost 1 base to trimming and J lost 2 bases, with 9 bases between them. Germline CDR1 SGHTA, CDR2 FQGNSA. CDR3 DNA: TGTGCCAGCAGCTTAGACGGGATGGGCAATCAGCCCCAGCATTTT. It translates to CASSLDGMGNQPQHF.